Shown below are 8 T cell receptor beta chains from a single sample sequenced in a study of T cells in Graves' hyperthyroidism and ophthalmopathy. The investigators amplified TCR beta CDR3 regions from RNA transcripts. HTBI primers were used for first-round RT-PCR of the TCR CDR3. From the multiplex PCR reads, TCRdb called clonotypes with MiXCR, one entry per CDR3 protein. The sample shows about 600,000 distinct CDR3 sequences, about 14% of them seen only once. Sequenced sample: blood. These receptors were obtained from a woman aged 18-29 years with Graves' ophthalmopathy.

This chain uses TRBV27 with TRBJ2-7; 11 bases line up with TRBD2. This CDR3 has 15 residues. The V segment lost 6 bases and the J segment 5 bases; nucleotides outside the gene matches: 9. The germline V gene has CDR1 MNHEY and CDR2 SMNVEV (reference sequence). CDR3 DNA sequence: TGTGCCAGCAGCCCGATCCCGGGACTAGCGGACGAGCAGTACTTC. The encoded protein is CASSPIPGLADEQYF.

This clonotype was recorded at least ten times. The chain carries TRBV29-1 and TRBJ1-2, with TRBD1 identical over 7 bases. The CDR3 is 13 amino acids. The germline CDR1 and CDR2 sequences are SQVTM and ANQGSEA. V gave up 3 bases and J gave up 5 bases; unmatched junction bases: 6. The CDR3: CSVDKGQRYGYTF. The CDR3 DNA sequence: TGCAGCGTTGATAAGGGACAGAGGTATGGCTACACCTTC.

The V and J genes are TRBV27 and TRBJ1-5; possible D gene TRBD1, 5 bases. The V gene lost 6 bases and the J gene lost 6 bases, with 27 bases spanning the gap. This CDR3 is built from 18 residues. The germline V gene has CDR1 MNHEY and CDR2 SMNVEV (reference sequence). CDR3 in amino acids: CASRQNGALHPNFQPQHF. The CDR3 DNA sequence: TGTGCCAGCAGGCAGAACGGGGCCTTACATCCAAATTTTCAGCCCCAGCATTTT.

This clonotype was counted once. With a much larger clone just one base away, this may be a read error. This sequence joins TRBV29-1 and TRBJ2-1; 7 nucleotides match TRBD1. The CDR3 has 15 residues. V was clipped by 3 bases and J by 9 bases; unmatched bases: 14. Germline assignment: CDR1 SQVTM and CDR2 ANQGSEA. CDR3 sequence: CSVDGTDTKGSEQFF. The CDR3 DNA sequence: TGCAGCGTTGACGGGACAGACACTAAGGGGAGTGAGCAGTTCTTC.

This clonotype was seen only a few times. The rearrangement uses TRBV19 and TRBJ1-1, with D tentatively TRBD1 (6 bases). CDR1 and CDR2 (germline): LNHDA, SQIVND (reference sequence). This CDR3 spans 14 amino acids. The germline V and J ends were trimmed by 2 bases and 3 bases, with 10 bases remaining between them. The CDR3 loop is CASSINRVDTEAFF. CDR3 nucleotides: TGTGCCAGTAGTATAAACAGGGTGGACACTGAAGCTTTCTTT. The full variable domain, with the rest looked up from reference TRBV19 and TRBJ1-1, is DGGITQSPKYLFRKEGQNVTLSCEQNLNHDAMYWYRQDPGQGLRLIYYSQIVNDFQKGDIAEGYSVSREKKESFPLTVTSAQKNPTAFYLCASSINRVDTEAFFGQGTRLTVV.

This clonotype has ten or more counts. The chain combines TRBV5-1 with TRBJ2-2; the D gene is possibly TRBD2 (6 bases). The CDR3 consists of 15 residues. Germline-derived CDR1 and CDR2 are SGHRS and YFSETQ. Trimming removed 4 bases at V and 1 base at J, with 11 bases between. CDR3 sequence reads: CASSHAGRNTGELFF. CDR3 DNA sequence: TGCGCCAGCAGCCATGCGGGACGGAACACCGGGGAGCTGTTTTTT.

This clonotype was seen at least ten times. This chain uses TRBV7-3 with TRBJ1-1; D is perhaps TRBD1 (5 bases). The CDR3 loop spans 14 amino acids. The germline CDR1 and CDR2 sequences are SGHTA and FQGTGA. Trimming cost V 2 bases and J 4 bases, with 11 bases left between them. DNA of the CDR3: TGTGCCAGCAGCTTACAGGGTTCGGTCACTGAAGCTTTCTTT. It codes for CASSLQGSVTEAFF.

This clonotype was found many times. This chain connects TRBV18 to TRBJ2-3; no clear D gene. The CDR3 totals 15 residues. CDR1 and CDR2 (germline): KGHSH, LQKENI. V lost 1 base, J lost 14 bases, and 22 bases lay in between. CDR3 protein: CASSPRTPDLTQWYF. The CDR3 nucleotides are TGTGCCAGCTCACCACGTACACCCGACTTAACGCAGTGGTATTTT.